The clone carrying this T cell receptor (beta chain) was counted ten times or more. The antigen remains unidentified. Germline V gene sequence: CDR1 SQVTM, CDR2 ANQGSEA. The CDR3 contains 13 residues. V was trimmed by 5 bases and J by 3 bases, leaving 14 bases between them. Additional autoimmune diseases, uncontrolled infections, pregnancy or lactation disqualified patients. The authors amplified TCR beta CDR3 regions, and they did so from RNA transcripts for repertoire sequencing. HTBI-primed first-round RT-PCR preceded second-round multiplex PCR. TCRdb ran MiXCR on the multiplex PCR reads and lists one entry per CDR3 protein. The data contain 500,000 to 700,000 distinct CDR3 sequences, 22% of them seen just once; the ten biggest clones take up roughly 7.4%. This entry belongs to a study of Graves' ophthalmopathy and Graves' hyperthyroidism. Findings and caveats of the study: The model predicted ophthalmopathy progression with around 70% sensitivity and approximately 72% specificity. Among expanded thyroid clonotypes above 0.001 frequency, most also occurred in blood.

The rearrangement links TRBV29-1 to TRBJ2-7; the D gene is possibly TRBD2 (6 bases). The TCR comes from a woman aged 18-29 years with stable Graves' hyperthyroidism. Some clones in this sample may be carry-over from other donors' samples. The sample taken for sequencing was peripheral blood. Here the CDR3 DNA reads TGCAGCGTTACAGGCGGGATGTACTACGAGCAGTACTTC. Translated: CSVTGGMYYEQYF.